This T cell receptor beta chain was recorded in a study of blood T cell repertoires in COVID-19. Study-wide background: Sources were T cells, B-cell-depleted T cells, or PBMCs; the material itself was cDNA or gDNA.

The CDR3 consists of 14 residues. The assay was immunoSEQ multiplex PCR, and TCRdb's table has in-frame clones only and misses some. This table holds over 130,000 clones, 84% found once. The sample consisted of peripheral blood. The V and J genes are TRBV21-1 and TRBJ1-1; no check of the table's D call, TRBD1, against the DNA was made. TRBV21-1 is an annotated pseudogene. The receptor comes from a woman aged 55-75 years with acute or convalescent COVID-19. The CDR3: CASSTRQLNTEAFF. CDR3 sequence (DNA): TGTGCCAGCAGCACCAGACAGTTGAACACTGAAGCTTTCTTT.